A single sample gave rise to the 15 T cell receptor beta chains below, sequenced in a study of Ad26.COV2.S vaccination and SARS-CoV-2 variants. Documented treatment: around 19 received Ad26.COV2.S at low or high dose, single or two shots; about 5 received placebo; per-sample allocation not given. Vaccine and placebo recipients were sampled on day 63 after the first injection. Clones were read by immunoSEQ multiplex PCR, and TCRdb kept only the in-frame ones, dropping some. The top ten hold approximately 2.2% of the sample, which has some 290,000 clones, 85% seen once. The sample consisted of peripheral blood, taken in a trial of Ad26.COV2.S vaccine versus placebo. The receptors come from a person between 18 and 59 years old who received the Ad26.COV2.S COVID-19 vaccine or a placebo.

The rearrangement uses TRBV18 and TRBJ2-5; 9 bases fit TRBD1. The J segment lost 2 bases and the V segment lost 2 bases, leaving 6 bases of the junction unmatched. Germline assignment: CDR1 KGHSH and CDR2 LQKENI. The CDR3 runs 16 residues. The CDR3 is CASSPFGTGSQETQYF. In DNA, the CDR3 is TGTGCCAGCTCACCATTCGGGACAGGGTCGCAAGAGACCCAGTACTTC.

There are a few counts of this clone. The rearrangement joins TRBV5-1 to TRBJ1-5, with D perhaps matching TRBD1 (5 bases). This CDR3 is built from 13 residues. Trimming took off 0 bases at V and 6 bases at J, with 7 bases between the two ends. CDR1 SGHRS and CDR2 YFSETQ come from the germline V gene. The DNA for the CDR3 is TGCGCCAGCAGCTTGGCTCAGGGTCAGCCCCAGCATTTT. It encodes CASSLAQGQPQHF.

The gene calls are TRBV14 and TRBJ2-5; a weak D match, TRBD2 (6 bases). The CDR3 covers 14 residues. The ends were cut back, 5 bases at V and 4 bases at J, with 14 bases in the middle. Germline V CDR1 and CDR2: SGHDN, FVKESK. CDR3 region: CASSTRWGGETQYF. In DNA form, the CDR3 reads TGTGCCAGCAGCACCCGGTGGGGAGGAGAGACCCAGTACTTC.

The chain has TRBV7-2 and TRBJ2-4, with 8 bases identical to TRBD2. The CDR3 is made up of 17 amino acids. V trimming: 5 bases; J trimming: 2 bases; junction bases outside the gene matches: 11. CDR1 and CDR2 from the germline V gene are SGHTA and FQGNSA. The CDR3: CASSRGRLEGTKNIQYF. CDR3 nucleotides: TGTGCCAGCAGCCGCGGGAGGCTAGAGGGGACCAAAAACATTCAGTACTTC.

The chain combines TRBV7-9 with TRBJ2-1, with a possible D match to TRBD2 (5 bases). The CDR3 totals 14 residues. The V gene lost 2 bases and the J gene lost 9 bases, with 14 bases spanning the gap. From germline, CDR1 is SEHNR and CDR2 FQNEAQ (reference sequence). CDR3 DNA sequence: TGTGCCAGCAGCTTAAGCTCTGGGAGTTTTGAGCAGTTCTTC. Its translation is CASSLSSGSFEQFF.

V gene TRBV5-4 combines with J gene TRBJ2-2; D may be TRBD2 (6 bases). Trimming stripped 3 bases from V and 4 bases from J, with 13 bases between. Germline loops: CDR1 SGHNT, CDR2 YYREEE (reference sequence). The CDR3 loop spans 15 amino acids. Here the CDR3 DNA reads TGTGCCAGCAGCTCCCCGGGAGCAGGCACCGGGGAGCTGTTTTTT. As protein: CASSSPGAGTGELFF.

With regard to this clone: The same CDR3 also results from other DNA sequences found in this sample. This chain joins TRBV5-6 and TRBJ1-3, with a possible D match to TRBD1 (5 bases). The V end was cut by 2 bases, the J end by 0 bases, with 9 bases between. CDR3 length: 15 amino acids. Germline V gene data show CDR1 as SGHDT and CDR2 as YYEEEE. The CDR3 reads CASSFQGSSGNTIYF. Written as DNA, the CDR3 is TGTGCCAGCAGCTTTCAGGGTAGCTCTGGAAACACCATATATTTT.

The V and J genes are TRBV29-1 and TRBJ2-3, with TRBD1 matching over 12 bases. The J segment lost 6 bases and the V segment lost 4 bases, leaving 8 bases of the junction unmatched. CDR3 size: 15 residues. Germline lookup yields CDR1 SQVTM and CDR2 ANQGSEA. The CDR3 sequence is CSVAVGQGATDTQYF. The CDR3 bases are TGCAGCGTTGCCGTGGGACAGGGGGCGACCGATACGCAGTATTTT.

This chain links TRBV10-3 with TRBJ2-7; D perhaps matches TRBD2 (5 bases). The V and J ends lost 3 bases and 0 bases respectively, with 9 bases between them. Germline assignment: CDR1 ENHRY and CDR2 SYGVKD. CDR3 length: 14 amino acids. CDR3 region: CAISEEEVSYEQYF. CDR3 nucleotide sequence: TGTGCCATCAGTGAAGAGGAGGTCTCCTACGAGCAGTACTTC.

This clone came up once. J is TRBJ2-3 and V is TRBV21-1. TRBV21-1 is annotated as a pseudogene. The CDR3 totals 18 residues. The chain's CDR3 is CASSEEQGGIYFEDTQYF. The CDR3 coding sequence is TGTGCCAGCAGCGAAGAACAGGGAGGAATTTATTTCGAGGATACGCAGTATTTT.

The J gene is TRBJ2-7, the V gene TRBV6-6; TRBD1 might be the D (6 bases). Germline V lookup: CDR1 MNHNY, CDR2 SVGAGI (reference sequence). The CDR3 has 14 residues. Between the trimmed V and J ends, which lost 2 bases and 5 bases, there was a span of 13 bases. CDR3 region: CASSYPSRGNEQYF. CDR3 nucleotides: TGTGCCAGCAGTTACCCTTCTAGGGGGAACGAGCAGTACTTC.

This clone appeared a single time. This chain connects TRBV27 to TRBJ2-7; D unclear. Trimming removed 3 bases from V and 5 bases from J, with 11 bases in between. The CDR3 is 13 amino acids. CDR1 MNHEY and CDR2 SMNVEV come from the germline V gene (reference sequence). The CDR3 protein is CASSFGGSHEQYF. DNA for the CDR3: TGTGCCAGCAGTTTCGGTGGTTCCCACGAGCAGTACTTC.

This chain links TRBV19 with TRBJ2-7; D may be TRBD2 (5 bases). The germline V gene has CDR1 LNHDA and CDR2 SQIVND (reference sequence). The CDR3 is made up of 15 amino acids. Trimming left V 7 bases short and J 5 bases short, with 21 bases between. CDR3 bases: TGTGCCAGTAAAGATTATGGTCCAGGACTCAACGAGCAGTACTTC. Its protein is CASKDYGPGLNEQYF.

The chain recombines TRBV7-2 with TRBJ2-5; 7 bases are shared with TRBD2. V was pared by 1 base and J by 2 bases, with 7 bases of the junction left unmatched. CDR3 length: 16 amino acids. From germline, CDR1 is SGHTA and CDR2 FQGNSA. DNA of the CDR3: TGTGCCAGCAGCTTAGGGAGCGGGGCGGGGCAAGAGACCCAGTACTTC. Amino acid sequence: CASSLGSGAGQETQYF. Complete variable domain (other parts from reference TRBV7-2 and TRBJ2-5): GAGVSQSPSNKVTEKGKDVELRCDPISGHTALYWYRQSLGQGLEFLIYFQGNSAPDKSGLPSDRFSAERTGGSVSTLTIQRTQQEDSAVYLCASSLGSGAGQETQYFGPGTRLLVL.

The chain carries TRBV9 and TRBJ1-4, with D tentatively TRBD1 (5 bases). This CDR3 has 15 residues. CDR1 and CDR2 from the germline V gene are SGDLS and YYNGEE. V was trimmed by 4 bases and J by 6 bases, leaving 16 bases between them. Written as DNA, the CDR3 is TGTGCCAGCAGCCCATACCGGGACTTTCATGAAAAACTGTTTTTT. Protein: CASSPYRDFHEKLFF.